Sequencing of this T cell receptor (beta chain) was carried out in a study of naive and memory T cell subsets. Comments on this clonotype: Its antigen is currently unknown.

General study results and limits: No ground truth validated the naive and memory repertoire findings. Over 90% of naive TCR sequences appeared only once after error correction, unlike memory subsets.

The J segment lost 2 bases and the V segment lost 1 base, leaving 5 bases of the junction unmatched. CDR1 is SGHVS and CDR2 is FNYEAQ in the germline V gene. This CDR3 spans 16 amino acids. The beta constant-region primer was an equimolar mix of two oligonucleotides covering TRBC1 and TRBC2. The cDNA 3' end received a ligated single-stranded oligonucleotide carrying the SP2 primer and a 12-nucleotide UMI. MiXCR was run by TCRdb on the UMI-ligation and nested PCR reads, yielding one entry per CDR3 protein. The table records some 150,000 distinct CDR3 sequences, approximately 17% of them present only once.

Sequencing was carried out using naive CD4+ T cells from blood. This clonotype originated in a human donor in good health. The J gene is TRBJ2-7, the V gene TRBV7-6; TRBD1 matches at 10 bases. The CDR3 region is CASSLGRTGGTYEQYF. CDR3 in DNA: TGTGCCAGCAGCTTAGGGAGGACAGGGGGAACCTACGAGCAGTACTTC.